This TCR beta chain was sequenced during a study of CD8+CD57+ T cells in acquired aplastic anemia. Study overall: Isolated CD4+ and CD8+ cells, once sorted, yielded DNA averaging around 3.1 ug.

Patients chosen for sequencing had shown CD8+CD57+ cell expansion by flow cytometry. Patients had received no therapy at the time of blood sampling. Both TCR beta VDJ combination and CDR3 sequence profiling were carried out. Genomic DNA was the template for this profiling. Via MiXCR, TCRdb re-called the reads, giving one row per CDR3 protein. The table shows 160,000 or so distinct CDR3 sequences, with roughly 50% occurring only once. Trimming cost V 10 bases and J 7 bases; bases outside gene matches: 14. Germline V gene lookup returns CDR1 SNHLY and CDR2 FYNNEI. The CDR3 runs to 16 residues. Sequenced: sorted CD4+, CD8+, or CD8+CD57+ T cells (not recorded which) from PBMCs. The sequence was collected from a human donor with aplastic anemia. V is TRBV2 and J is TRBJ2-2; 11 nucleotides line up with TRBD2. The CDR3 DNA reads as TGTGCCACGTCGCCGCCTAGCGGGGGGCGGGGCGGGGAGCTGTTTTTT. Its translation: CATSPPSGGRGGELFF.